This entry describes one TCR beta chain. Its antigen is still unknown. Through template switching, a universal primer site was introduced, and the cDNA contained unique molecular identifiers. TCRdb passed the 5' RACE reads through MiXCR, listing each CDR3 protein once. The data show roughly 230,000 distinct CDR3 sequences, about 8.9% seen once. J lost 2 bases, V lost 10 bases, and 9 bases had no gene match. This CDR3 has 14 residues. Germline CDR1 ENHRY, CDR2 SYGVKD. The sample comes from a study of identical twins. Notes on the study in general: Conclusions came from cross-sectional statistical analysis, not from following the same donors.

This sample also appeared in a second study, on yellow fever vaccine responses in identical twins.

The TCR was taken from a woman aged 18-29 years in good health. The sequencing input was CD8+ T cells sorted from blood. This chain joins TRBV10-3 and TRBJ2-7, with TRBD2 matching over 9 bases. CDR3 in amino acids: CASSSGAKPYEQYF. CDR3 coding DNA: TGTGCCAGTTCTAGCGGGGCCAAACCCTACGAGCAGTACTTC.